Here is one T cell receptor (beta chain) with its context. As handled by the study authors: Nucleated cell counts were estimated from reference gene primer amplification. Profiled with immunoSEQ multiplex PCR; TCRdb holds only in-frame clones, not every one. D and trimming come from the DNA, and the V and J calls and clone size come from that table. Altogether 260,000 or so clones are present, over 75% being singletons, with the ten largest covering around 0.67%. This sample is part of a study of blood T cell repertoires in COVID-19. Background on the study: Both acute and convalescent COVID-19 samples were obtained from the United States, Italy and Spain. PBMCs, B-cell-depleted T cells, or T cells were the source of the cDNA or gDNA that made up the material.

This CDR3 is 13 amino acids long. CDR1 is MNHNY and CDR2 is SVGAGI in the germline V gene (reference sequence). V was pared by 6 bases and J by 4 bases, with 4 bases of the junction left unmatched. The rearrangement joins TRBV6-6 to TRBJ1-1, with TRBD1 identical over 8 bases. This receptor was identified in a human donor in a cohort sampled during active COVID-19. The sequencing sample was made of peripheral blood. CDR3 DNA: TGTGCCAGCAGGGCCACAGGGGGCACTGAAGCTTTCTTT. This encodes CASRATGGTEAFF.